These T cell receptor beta chains were read from a single sample in a study of graft-versus-host responses after intestinal transplantation. TCRdb's copy holds only in-frame clones and misses some; the assay was immunoSEQ multiplex PCR. The sample shows some 41,000 clones, 85% to 90% of them seen only once. Here the sequenced sample was PBMCs, taken less than 280 days after transplant. These receptor sequences come from a human patient who received an intestinal transplant, so some T cells may come from the graft donor. Each CDR3 is given without its conserved first and last residue. Each record gives: V gene, J gene, CDR3 protein.

>TRBV14|TRBJ1-6
ASSLRGGNSPLH
>TRBV5-1|TRBJ2-1
ASSLRRADEQF
>TRBV2|TRBJ1-5
ASSELGAAYQPQH
>TRBV27|TRBJ2-2
ASSPAAYNTGELF
>TRBV5-4|TRBJ2-4
ASSFRLAGGSGKNIQY
>TRBV2|TRBJ1-2
ARTGTGYNYGYT
>TRBV19|TRBJ2-6
ASSIALGGGANVLT
>TRBV7-9|TRBJ1-4
ASSSWGERREKLF
>TRBV2|TRBJ2-1
ASSILAGGHNEQF
>TRBV29-1|TRBJ1-1
SVESQENANEAF
>TRBV7-2|TRBJ2-1
ASSLAYSGNYNEQF
>TRBV5-6|TRBJ1-5
ASSLDGTFNQPQH
>TRBV6-6|TRBJ2-1
ASSYSSVYSEQF
>TRBV9|TRBJ2-3
ASSPSGGTDTQY
>TRBV6-5|TRBJ2-2
ASSSRQGAGELF
>TRBV6-1|TRBJ1-2
ASSELQSIYGYT
>TRBV5-3|TRBJ2-2
ARSPRGQGLTGELF
>TRBV18|TRBJ2-7
ASSLTPGLAGPSYEQY
>TRBV6-1|TRBJ1-5
ASRPGQRNQPQH
>TRBV7-9|TRBJ2-2
ASSLAGDRVRSTGELF
>TRBV6-5|TRBJ2-7
ASSYAPGGSYEQY
>TRBV1|TRBJ2-3
TSSQENIHSGATTDTQY
>TRBV5-1|TRBJ2-1
ASSLVGRATYNEQF
>TRBV27|TRBJ2-7
ASTPRVAGSGYEQY
>TRBV23-1|TRBJ2-1
ASSQPTPFFTLRRF
>TRBV9|TRBJ1-2
ASSVGVYGYT
>TRBV18|TRBJ1-2
ASSQSGQDYGYT
>TRBV7-3|TRBJ2-3
ASGSGGAEDTQY
>TRBV30|TRBJ2-3
AWDRDRDLGTQY
>TRBV15|TRBJ1-1
ATSMRFGENTEAF
>TRBV7-2|TRBJ2-7
ASSFGRLYEQY
>TRBV6-6|TRBJ1-1
ASSPEGNTEAF
>TRBV4-1|TRBJ2-2
ASSPSDGTPPGELF
>TRBV2|TRBJ1-2
ASSGDRAVYGYT
>TRBV5-4|TRBJ2-2
ASSLEGGAQDGELF
>TRBV6-5|TRBJ1-1
ASSWGTEAF
>TRBV7-6|TRBJ2-7
ASSLGGQNEQY
>TRBV30|TRBJ1-2
ACSETGYGYT
>TRBV19|TRBJ1-1
ASSWTGENTEAF
>TRBV5-5|TRBJ1-1
ASSLKGTEAF
>TRBV4-1|TRBJ2-1
ASSRLFGEQF
>TRBV9|TRBJ2-5
ASSVEVGGETQY
>TRBV2|TRBJ1-5
ASRGYSLNQPQH
>TRBV14|TRBJ2-1
ASSQDLGSHEQF
>TRBV27|TRBJ2-1
ASSLSGSSYNEQF
>TRBV7-6|TRBJ2-2
ASSIGQGGPGELF
>TRBV25-1|TRBJ2-7
ASSYSSYEQY
>TRBV5-4|TRBJ2-1
ASSLGSGDNEQF
>TRBV4-1|TRBJ2-4
ASSRTSGGVDIQY
>TRBV6-7|TRBJ2-4
ASSLNPTGGLQRHIQY